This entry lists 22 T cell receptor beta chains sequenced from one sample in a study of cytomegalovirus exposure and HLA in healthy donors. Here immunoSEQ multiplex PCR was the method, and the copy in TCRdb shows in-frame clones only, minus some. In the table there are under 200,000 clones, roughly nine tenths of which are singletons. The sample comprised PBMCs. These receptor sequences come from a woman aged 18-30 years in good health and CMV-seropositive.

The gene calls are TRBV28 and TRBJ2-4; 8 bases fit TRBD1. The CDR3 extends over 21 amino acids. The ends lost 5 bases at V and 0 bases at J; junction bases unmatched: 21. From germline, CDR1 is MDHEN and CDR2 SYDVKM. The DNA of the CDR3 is TGTGCCAGCAGTAGGGTCGGACAGGGTCTTTCCATAGAGCTAGCCAAAAACATTCAGTACTTC. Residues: CASSRVGQGLSIELAKNIQYF. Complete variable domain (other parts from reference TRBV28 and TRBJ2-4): DVKVTQSSRYLVKRTGEKVFLECVQDMDHENMFWYRQDPGLGLRLIYFSYDVKMKEKGDIPEGYSVSREKKERFSLILESASTNQTSMYLCASSRVGQGLSIELAKNIQYFGAGTRLSVL.

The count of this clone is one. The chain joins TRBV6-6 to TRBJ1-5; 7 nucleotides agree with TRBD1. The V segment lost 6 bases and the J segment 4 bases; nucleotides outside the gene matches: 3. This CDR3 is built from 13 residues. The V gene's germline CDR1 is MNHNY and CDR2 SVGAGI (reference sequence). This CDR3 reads CASSKQGNQPQHF. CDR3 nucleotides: TGTGCCAGCAGCAAACAGGGGAATCAGCCCCAGCATTTT.

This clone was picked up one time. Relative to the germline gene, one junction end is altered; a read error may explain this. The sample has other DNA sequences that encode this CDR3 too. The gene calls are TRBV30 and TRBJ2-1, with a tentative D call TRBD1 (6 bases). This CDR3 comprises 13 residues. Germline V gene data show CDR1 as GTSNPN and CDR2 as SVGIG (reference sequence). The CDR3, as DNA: TGTGCTTGGACCCCCGGACAGTACAATGAGCAGTTCTTC. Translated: CAWTPGQYNEQFF. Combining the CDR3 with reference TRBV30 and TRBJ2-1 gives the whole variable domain SQTIHQWPATLVQPVGSPLSLECTVEGTSNPNLYWYRQAAGRGLQLLFYSVGIGQISSEVPQNLSASRPQDRQFILSSKKLLLSDSGFYLCAWTPGQYNEQFFGPGTRLTVL.

CDR3 coding DNA: TGTGCCAGCAGTCCACTTGGGACTAGCGGGGGCACAGATACGCAGTATTTT. Protein product: CASSPLGTSGGTDTQYF. The chain uses TRBV5-6 and TRBJ2-3; 13 nucleotides agree with TRBD2. Germline CDR1 SGHDT, CDR2 YYEEEE. After removal of 5 bases from V and 1 base from J, the junction contained 7 bases not matched to a gene. CDR3 length equals 17 residues.

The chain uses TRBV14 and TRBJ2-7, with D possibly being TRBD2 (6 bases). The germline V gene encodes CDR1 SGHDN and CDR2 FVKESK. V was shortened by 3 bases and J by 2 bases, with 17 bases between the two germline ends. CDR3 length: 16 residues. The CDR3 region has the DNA TGTGCCAGCAGCCACCCTCGGGGAGGACCCACCTACGAGCAGTACTTC. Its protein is CASSHPRGGPTYEQYF.

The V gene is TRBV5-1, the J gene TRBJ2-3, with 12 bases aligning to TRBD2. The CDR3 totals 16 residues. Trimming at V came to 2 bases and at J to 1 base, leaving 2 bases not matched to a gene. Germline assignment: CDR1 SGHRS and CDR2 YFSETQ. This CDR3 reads CASSFRLAGGTDTQYF. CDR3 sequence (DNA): TGCGCCAGCAGCTTCCGACTAGCGGGAGGCACAGATACGCAGTATTTT.

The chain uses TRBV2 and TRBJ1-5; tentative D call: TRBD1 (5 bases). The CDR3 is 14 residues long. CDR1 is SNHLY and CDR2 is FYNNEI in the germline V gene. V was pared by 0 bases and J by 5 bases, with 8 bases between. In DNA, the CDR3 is TGTGCCAGCAGTGAAGCTGTAGGGGATCAGCCCCAGCATTTT. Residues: CASSEAVGDQPQHF.

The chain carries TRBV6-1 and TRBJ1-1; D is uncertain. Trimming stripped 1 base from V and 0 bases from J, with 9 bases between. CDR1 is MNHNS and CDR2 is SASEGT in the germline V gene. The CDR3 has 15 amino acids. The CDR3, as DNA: TGTGCCAGCAGTGAAGGTACGGGGATGAACACTGAAGCTTTCTTT. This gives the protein CASSEGTGMNTEAFF.

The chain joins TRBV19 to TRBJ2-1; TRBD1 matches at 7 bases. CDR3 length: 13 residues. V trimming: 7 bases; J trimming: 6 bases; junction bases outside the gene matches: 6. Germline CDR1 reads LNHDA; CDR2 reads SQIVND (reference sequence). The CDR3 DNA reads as TGTGCCAGTAAGACAGGGTTCGCCAATGAGCAGTTCTTC. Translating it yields CASKTGFANEQFF.

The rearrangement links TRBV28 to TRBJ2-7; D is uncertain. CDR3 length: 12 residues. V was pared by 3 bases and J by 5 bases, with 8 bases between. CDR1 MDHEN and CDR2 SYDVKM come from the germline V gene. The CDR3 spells CASSFRFHEQYF. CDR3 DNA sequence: TGTGCCAGCAGTTTCAGGTTCCACGAGCAGTACTTC. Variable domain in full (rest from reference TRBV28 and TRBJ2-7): DVKVTQSSRYLVKRTGEKVFLECVQDMDHENMFWYRQDPGLGLRLIYFSYDVKMKEKGDIPEGYSVSREKKERFSLILESASTNQTSMYLCASSFRFHEQYFGPGTRLTVT.

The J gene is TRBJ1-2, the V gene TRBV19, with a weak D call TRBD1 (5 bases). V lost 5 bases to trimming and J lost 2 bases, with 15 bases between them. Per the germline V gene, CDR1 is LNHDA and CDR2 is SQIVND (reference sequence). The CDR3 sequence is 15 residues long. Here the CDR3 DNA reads TGTGCCAGTAGTGCTATAGGGGAGGCGAACTATGGCTACACCTTC. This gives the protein CASSAIGEANYGYTF.

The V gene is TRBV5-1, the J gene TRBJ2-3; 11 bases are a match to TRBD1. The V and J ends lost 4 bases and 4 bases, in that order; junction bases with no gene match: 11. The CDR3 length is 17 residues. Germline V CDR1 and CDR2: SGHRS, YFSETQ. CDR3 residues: CASSRTGGEGSSDTQYF. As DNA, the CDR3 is TGCGCCAGCAGCCGGACAGGGGGCGAGGGCTCGTCAGATACGCAGTATTTT.

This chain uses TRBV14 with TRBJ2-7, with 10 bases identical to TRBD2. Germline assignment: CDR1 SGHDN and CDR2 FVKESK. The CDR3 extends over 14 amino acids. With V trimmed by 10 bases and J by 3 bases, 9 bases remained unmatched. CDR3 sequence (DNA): TGTGCCACTAGCCCAGGGACTAGCGTCTACGAGCAGTACTTC. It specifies CATSPGTSVYEQYF.

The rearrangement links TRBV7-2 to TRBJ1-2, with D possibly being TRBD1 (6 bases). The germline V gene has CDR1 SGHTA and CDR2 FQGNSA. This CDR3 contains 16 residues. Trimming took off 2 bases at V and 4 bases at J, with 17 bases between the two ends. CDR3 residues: CASSLRRQGSGYGYTF. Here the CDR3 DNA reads TGTGCCAGCAGCTTAAGGCGGCAGGGGAGCGGCTATGGCTACACCTTC.

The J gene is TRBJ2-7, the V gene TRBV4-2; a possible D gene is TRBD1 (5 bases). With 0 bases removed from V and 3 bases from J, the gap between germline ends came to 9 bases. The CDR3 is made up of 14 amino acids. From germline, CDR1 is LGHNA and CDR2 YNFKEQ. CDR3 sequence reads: CASSQEAQGYEQYF. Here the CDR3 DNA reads TGTGCCAGCAGCCAAGAGGCCCAGGGCTACGAGCAGTACTTC.

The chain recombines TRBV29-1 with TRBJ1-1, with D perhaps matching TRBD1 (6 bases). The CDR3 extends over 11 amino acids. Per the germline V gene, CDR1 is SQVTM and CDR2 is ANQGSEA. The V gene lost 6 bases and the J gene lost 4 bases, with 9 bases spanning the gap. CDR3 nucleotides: TGCAGCGTCCAGGGGTTCACTGAAGCTTTCTTT. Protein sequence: CSVQGFTEAFF.

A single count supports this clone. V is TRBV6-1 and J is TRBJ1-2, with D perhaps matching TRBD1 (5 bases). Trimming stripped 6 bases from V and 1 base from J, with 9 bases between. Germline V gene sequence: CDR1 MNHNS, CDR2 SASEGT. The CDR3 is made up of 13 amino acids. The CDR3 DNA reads TGTGCCAGCAGGGGGGGTTATAACTATGGCTACACCTTC. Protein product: CASRGGYNYGYTF.

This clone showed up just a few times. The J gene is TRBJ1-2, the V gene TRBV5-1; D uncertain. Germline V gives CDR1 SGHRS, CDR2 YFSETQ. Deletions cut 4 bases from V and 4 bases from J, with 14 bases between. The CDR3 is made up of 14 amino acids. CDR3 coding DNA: TGCGCCAGCAGCCCACGAACCCTAAGCTATGGCTACACCTTC. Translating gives CASSPRTLSYGYTF.

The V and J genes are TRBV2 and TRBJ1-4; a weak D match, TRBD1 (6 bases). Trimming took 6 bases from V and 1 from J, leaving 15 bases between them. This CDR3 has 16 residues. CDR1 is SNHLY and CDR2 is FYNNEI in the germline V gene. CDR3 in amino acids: CASSPGGARTNEKLFF. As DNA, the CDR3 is TGTGCCAGCAGCCCTGGGGGGGCCCGAACTAATGAAAAACTGTTTTTT. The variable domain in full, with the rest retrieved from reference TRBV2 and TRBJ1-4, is EPEVTQTPSHQVTQMGQEVILRCVPISNHLYFYWYRQILGQKVEFLVSFYNNEISEKSEIFDDQFSVERPDGSNFTLKIRSTKLEDSAMYFCASSPGGARTNEKLFFGSGTQLSVL.

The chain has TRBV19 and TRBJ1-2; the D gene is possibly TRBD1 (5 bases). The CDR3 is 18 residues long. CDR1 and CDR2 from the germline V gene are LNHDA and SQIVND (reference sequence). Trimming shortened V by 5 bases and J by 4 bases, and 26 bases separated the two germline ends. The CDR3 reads CASSAPRVASPAGYGYTF. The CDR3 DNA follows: TGTGCCAGTAGTGCTCCCAGGGTTGCCAGCCCGGCAGGCTATGGCTACACCTTC.

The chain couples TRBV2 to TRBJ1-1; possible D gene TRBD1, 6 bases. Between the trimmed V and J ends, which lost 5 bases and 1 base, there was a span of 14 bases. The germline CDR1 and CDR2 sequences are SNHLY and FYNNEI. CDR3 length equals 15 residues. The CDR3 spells CASSPHSTGNTEAFF. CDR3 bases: TGTGCCAGCAGTCCCCATTCGACAGGGAACACTGAAGCTTTCTTT.

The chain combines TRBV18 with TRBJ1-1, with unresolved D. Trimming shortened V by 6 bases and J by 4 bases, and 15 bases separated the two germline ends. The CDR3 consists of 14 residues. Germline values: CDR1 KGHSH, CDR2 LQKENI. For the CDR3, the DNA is TGTGCCAGCTCGCGGCCCTTCGAGTCCACTGAAGCTTTCTTT. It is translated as CASSRPFESTEAFF.